The clone carrying this T cell receptor beta chain was seen a few times. Its antigen is unknown. The entry originates in a study of cytomegalovirus exposure and HLA in healthy donors. Broader study findings: Cytomegalovirus status, reportedly, was diagnosed with high specificity and sensitivity by the classifier. Overall, approximately 150 TCR beta chains were annotated as cytomegalovirus-associated. Specific recognition of CMV antigens was confirmed in vitro for a few chains (all CMV-associated).

Data came from immunoSEQ multiplex PCR; TCRdb stores just in-frame clones and leaves some out. The data contain about 190,000 clones, roughly 86% of them singletons. Sequencing was performed on PBMCs. This receptor was identified in a woman in her late teens or twenties in good health and CMV-seronegative.

The CDR3 reads CASSLVLGTDTQYF. Written as DNA, the CDR3 is TGTGCCAGCAGCTTAGTTCTAGGCACAGATACGCAGTATTTT. The J gene is TRBJ2-3, the V gene TRBV7-9; D is uncertain. V was cut by 1 base and J by 1 base, with 6 bases left in between. The germline V gene encodes CDR1 SEHNR and CDR2 FQNEAQ (reference sequence). CDR3 length equals 14 residues.